The clone carrying this T cell receptor beta chain was recorded only once. This specimen belongs to a study of PD-L1 blockade in urothelial cancer. Study in general: Patients' atezolizumab regimen, 1,200 mg intravenously every 3 weeks, began in the mid-2010s. Previous chemotherapy exposure amounted to 0 to 3 regimens for patients. Blood was tested 3 weeks (second dose) and 6 weeks into treatment.

The trim removed 6 bases at V and 2 bases at J, leaving 9 bases unmatched. Germline V CDR1 and CDR2: MNHEY, SVGAGI. The CDR3 spans 15 residues. Synthetic TCR analog templates were spiked into all PCRs individually. Sequenced by immunoSEQ multiplex PCR; TCRdb stores in-frame clones only, minus some. The data hold about 82,000 clones, with 87% observed a single time. The sample was PBMCs, taken around atezolizumab (anti-PD-L1) treatment. The J gene is TRBJ2-7, the V gene TRBV6-5, with 8 bases fitting TRBD1. The TCR sequence derives from a woman in her 70s with urothelial cancer. In DNA, the CDR3 is TGTGCCAGCAGCCCAGGGGGCGGTTATCCCTACGAGCAGTACTTC. Amino acid sequence: CASSPGGGYPYEQYF.